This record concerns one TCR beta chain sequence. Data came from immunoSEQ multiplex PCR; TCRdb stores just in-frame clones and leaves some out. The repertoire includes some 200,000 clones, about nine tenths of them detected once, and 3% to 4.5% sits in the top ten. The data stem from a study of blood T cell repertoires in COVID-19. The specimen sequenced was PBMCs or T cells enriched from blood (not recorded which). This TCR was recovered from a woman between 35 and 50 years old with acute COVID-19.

The CDR3 DNA is TGTGCCAGCAGCTTTCCTGACAGGGTATCCCCATTCGACACTGAAGCTTTCTTT. Translated, it gives CASSFPDRVSPFDTEAFF. The V call is TRBV7-9, the J call TRBJ1-1, with 7 nucleotides matching TRBD1. The J segment lost 3 bases and the V segment lost 3 bases, leaving 16 bases of the junction unmatched. Germline V gene sequence: CDR1 SEHNR, CDR2 FQNEAQ (reference sequence). The CDR3 contains 18 residues.